The present TCR beta chain was sequenced within a study of cytomegalovirus exposure and HLA in healthy donors. Comment on this clone: The antigen is not known.

Sequencing was performed with immunoSEQ multiplex PCR; in TCRdb, only in-frame clones are kept and a portion is missing. Of about 160,000 clones detected, roughly 91% appear once; the ten largest clones hold about 3%. V gave up 7 bases and J gave up 10 bases; unmatched junction bases: 13. In germline, CDR1 is MNHEY, CDR2 SMNVEV (reference sequence). The CDR3 contains 14 residues. Findings and caveats of the study: TCR sequences were mostly rare, though some public TCRs occurred in many donors. Published work reported that the classifier diagnosed cytomegalovirus status with high specificity and sensitivity. The tendency of first-cohort TCR clusters to co-occur in the roughly 130 validation repertoires emerged from a later analysis.

The sequence derives from a man in his late teens or twenties in good health and CMV-seronegative. V usage is TRBV27 and J usage is TRBJ2-1; 7 nucleotides agree with TRBD1. The sequencing input was PBMCs. In nucleotides, the CDR3 is TGTGCCAGCACCTGGGACAGTACTCTTCAAGAGCAGTTCTTC. Protein: CASTWDSTLQEQFF.